One sample yielded the 9 T cell receptor beta chains listed below, sequenced in a study of control samples from healthy donors and cancer patients. Profiling relied on immunoSEQ multiplex PCR, and the TCRdb table lists in-frame clones only, not all of them. The data show over 150,000 clones, with just under 95% seen just once and roughly 1.5% held by the top ten. The source material was blood. These receptors originate from a man between 18 and 29 years old in good health.

The rearrangement links TRBV12-3 or TRBV12-4 to TRBJ1-1; weak D call: TRBD1 (5 bases). V was trimmed by 5 bases and J by 4 bases, leaving 11 bases between them. CDR3 size: 13 residues. The CDR3 bases are TGTGCCAGCAGTAGCAGGGTGGTCACTGAAGCTTTCTTT. Its translation is CASSSRVVTEAFF.

The chain couples TRBV30 to TRBJ2-4, with D tentatively TRBD1 or TRBD2 (5 bases each). This CDR3 has 14 residues. Germline-derived CDR1 and CDR2 are GTSNPN and SVGIG (reference sequence). Trimming stripped 3 bases from V and 4 bases from J, with 13 bases between. This CDR3 reads CAWSSGLKKNIQYF. CDR3 nucleotides: TGTGCCTGGAGCTCGGGGCTGAAGAAAAACATTCAGTACTTC.

The CDR3 region has the DNA TGCGCCAGCAGCGCGTTCCCCGGGACAGACTACGAGCAGTACTTC. Its translation is CASSAFPGTDYEQYF. J is TRBJ2-7 and V is TRBV5-1; 7 positions agree with TRBD1. CDR1 is SGHRS, CDR2 YFSETQ, per germline. The CDR3 spans 15 residues. The J segment lost 3 bases and the V segment lost 4 bases, leaving 10 bases of the junction unmatched.

This clone was picked up a small number of times. The V gene is TRBV21-1, the J gene TRBJ1-4; the table's D gene call, TRBD1, was not cross checked with the DNA. TRBV21-1 is tagged as a pseudogene. The CDR3 extends over 22 amino acids. The CDR3 reads CASAYSSRRDRGPLATNEKLFF. CDR3 bases: TGTGCCAGCGCCTACTCCTCGCGTAGGGACAGGGGGCCACTTGCAACTAATGAAAAACTGTTTTTT.

This clone was seen once. V gene TRBV5-1 combines with J gene TRBJ2-7; 14 bases align to TRBD2. CDR1 and CDR2 (germline): SGHRS, YFSETQ. The CDR3 extends over 16 amino acids. V lost 2 bases, J lost 6 bases, and 7 bases stayed unmatched. The CDR3 nucleotides read TGCGCCAGCAGCTTTGAGACTAGCGGGGGGGTGCGCGAGCAGTACTTC. It is translated as CASSFETSGGVREQYF.

V and J are TRBV27 and TRBJ1-4, with a possible D match to TRBD1 (5 bases). V was cut by 3 bases and J by 7 bases, with 12 bases left in between. Per the germline V gene, CDR1 is MNHEY and CDR2 is SMNVEV (reference sequence). The CDR3 covers 14 residues. CDR3 coding DNA: TGTGCCAGCAGTTTGAGGGGTGTGGGTGAAAAACTGTTTTTT. Amino acid sequence: CASSLRGVGEKLFF.

This clone has only one observation. The V gene is TRBV27, the J gene TRBJ2-1, with 8 bases aligning to TRBD1. Per the germline V gene, CDR1 is MNHEY and CDR2 is SMNVEV (reference sequence). Germline trimming cut 6 bases from V and 7 bases from J; bases unmatched to any gene: 8. The CDR3 totals 14 residues. The CDR3 nucleotides read TGTGCCAGCAGCTTCGGAACAGGGGGAAATGAGCAGTTCTTC. It yields the protein CASSFGTGGNEQFF.

V and J are TRBV27 and TRBJ2-3; tentatively, D is TRBD2 (7 bases). Germline V gives CDR1 MNHEY, CDR2 SMNVEV (reference sequence). There are 13 residues in the CDR3. The ends were cut back, 8 bases at V and 4 bases at J, with 13 bases in the middle. The CDR3, as DNA: TGTGCCAGCGCCCGGGGGGCGGCAGATACGCAGTATTTT. This gives the protein CASARGAADTQYF.

The rearrangement uses TRBV14 and TRBJ1-1, with D hard to call. The CDR3 has 14 residues. CDR1 and CDR2 from the germline V gene are SGHDN and FVKESK. V gave up 0 bases and J gave up 11 bases, with 16 bases separating them. CDR3 sequence (DNA): TGTGCCAGCAGCCAAGATCGGCGGATCAGTCAGGCTTTCTTT. It encodes CASSQDRRISQAFF. Full variable domain (outside the CDR3, taken from reference TRBV14 and TRBJ1-1): EAGVTQFPSHSVIEKGQTVTLRCDPISGHDNLYWYRRVMGKEIKFLLHFVKESKQDESGMPNNRFLAERTGGTYSTLKVQPAELEDSGVYFCASSQDRRISQAFFGQGTRLTVV.